This T cell receptor (beta chain) was identified in a study of blood T cells in healthy people across ages. Germline-derived CDR1 and CDR2 are MDHEN and SYDVKM. CDR3 length: 12 amino acids. Drawing of peripheral blood yielded approximately 10 milliliters from each donor. The use of a sample-barcoded 5' primer and a J-beta primer mix characterized a second PCR of about 7 to 12 cycles. MiXCR, run by TCRdb on the 5' RACE reads, gives a single entry per CDR3 protein. Here the sample spans 600,000 to 800,000 distinct CDR3 sequences, over 40% being singletons. General study points: Measured against age, TCR beta diversity per million T cells decreased in a roughly linear manner. PBMCs went unsorted, and a conclusive naive versus antigen-experienced comparison was therefore prevented.

This clonotype was seen a handful of times. Antigen unknown. The receptor comes from a woman older than 75 in good health. The sample taken for sequencing was blood. The rearrangement uses TRBV28 and TRBJ2-4; 10 bases map to TRBD1. The J call could be wrong; TRBJ2-7 is a better fit for the DNA end. The CDR3 spells CASSRDRGEQYF. The CDR3 region has the DNA TGTGCCAGCAGCCGGGACAGGGGCGAGCAGTACTTC.